The present TCR beta chain was sequenced within a study of blood T cell repertoires in COVID-19. Study overall: Sites across the United States, Italy and Spain contributed samples from acute and convalescent COVID-19.

The V end was cut by 5 bases, the J end by 7 bases, with 18 bases between. The CDR3 runs 14 residues. Per the germline V gene, CDR1 is LNHDA and CDR2 is SQIVND (reference sequence). Study processing details: Cell counts per sample came from amplifying reference gene primers. Libraries were prepared by immunoSEQ multiplex PCR; TCRdb keeps only in-frame clonotypes and omits some of them. The DNA gave D and trimming, while V, J and clone size come from that table. The sample includes some 72,000 clones, 65% to 85% seen only once; the top ten take around 13%. The receptor comes from a man aged 50-60 years with COVID-19, enrolled during active disease. The chain recombines TRBV19 with TRBJ2-7; TRBD2 might be the D (6 bases). Sequences were obtained from peripheral blood. The CDR3 protein is CASSPVAVKGEQYF. The CDR3 coding sequence is TGTGCCAGTAGTCCGGTAGCGGTAAAGGGGGAGCAGTACTTC.